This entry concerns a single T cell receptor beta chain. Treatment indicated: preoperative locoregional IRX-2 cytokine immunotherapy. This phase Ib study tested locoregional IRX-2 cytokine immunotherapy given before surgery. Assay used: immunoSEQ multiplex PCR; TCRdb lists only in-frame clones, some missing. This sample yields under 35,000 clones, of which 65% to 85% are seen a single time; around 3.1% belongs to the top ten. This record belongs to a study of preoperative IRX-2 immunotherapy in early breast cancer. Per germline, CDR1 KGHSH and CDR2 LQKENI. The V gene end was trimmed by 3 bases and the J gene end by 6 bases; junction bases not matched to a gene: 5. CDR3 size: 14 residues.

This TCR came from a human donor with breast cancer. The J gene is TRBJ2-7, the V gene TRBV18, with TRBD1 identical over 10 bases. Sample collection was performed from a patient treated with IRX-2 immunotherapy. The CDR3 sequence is CASSPSTGGSEQYF. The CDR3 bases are TGTGCCAGCTCACCGTCGACAGGGGGCTCCGAGCAGTACTTC.